Included here is one TCR beta chain sequence, with context. This CDR3 spans 16 amino acids. The ends were cut back, 4 bases at V and 0 bases at J, with 15 bases in the middle. Unique molecular identifiers were built into the TCRbeta library. MiXCR, applied by TCRdb to the PCR reads, yields one record per CDR3 protein. The data contain 350,000 to 450,000 distinct CDR3 sequences, about 20% of them singletons. The data derive from a study of T-cell reconstitution after alpha-beta-depleted transplantation in children. This clonotype was obtained from a human donor who donated a stem cell graft to a child with acute myeloid leukemia. The rearrangement uses TRBV12-3 or TRBV12-4 and TRBJ1-1; D uncertain. The sequencing used PBMCs from the stem cell graft donor, collected from the stem cell graft. The CDR3 DNA is TGTGCCAGCAGTTCCCCCCGCGATCTCTTGAACACTGAAGCTTTCTTT. Translating it yields CASSSPRDLLNTEAFF.